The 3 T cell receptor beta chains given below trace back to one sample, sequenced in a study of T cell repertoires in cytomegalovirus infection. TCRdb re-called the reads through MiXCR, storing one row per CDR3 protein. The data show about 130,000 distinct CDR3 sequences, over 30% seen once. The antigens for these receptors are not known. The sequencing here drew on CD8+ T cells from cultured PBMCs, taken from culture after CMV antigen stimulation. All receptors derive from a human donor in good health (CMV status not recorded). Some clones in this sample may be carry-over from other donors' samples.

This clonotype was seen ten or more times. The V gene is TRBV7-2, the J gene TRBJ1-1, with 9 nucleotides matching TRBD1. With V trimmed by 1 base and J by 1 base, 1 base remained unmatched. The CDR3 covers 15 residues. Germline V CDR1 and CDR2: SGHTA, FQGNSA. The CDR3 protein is CASSLGDRANTEAFF. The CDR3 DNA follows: TGTGCCAGCAGCTTAGGGGACAGGGCGAACACTGAAGCTTTCTTT.

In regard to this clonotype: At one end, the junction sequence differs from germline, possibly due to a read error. CDR3 bases: TGTGCCAGCAGCCACCCCACCGGGACTAGCGGTCCCCCGGGGACCCAGTACTTC. Its protein is CASSHPTGTSGPPGTQYF. This rearrangement joins TRBV4-1 to TRBJ2-5; 11 positions agree with TRBD2. Germline assignment: CDR1 MGHRA and CDR2 YSYEKL. The length of the CDR3 is 18 residues.

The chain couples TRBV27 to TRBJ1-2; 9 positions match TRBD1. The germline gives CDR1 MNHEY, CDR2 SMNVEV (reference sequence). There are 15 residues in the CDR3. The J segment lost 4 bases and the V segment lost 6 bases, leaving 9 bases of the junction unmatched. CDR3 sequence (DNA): TGTGCCAGCAGCAGACAGGGGGGTATCGGCTATGGCTACACCTTC. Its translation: CASSRQGGIGYGYTF.